The 27 T cell receptor beta chains presented below share a single source sample, sequenced in a study of cytomegalovirus exposure and HLA in healthy donors. Researchers ran the PCR with 60 Vbeta and 13 Jbeta primers. Clones were sequenced by immunoSEQ multiplex PCR, and TCRdb holds only the in-frame ones, with some missing. The sample consists of about 190,000 clones, about four fifths of them appearing once. Sequencing input: PBMCs. The receptors were gathered from a woman aged 25 to 39 in good health and CMV-seropositive.

The rearrangement joins TRBV7-2 to TRBJ2-2; 12 nucleotides align to TRBD2. J gave up 4 bases and V 5 bases, and 5 bases lay outside the gene matches. The germline V gene has CDR1 SGHTA and CDR2 FQGNSA. This CDR3 has 16 amino acids. The CDR3, as DNA: TGTGCCAGCAGCCCGCCGACTAGCGGGGGCACCGGGGAGCTGTTTTTT. Protein product: CASSPPTSGGTGELFF. The complete variable domain, with remaining parts taken from reference TRBV7-2 and TRBJ2-2, reads GAGVSQSPSNKVTEKGKDVELRCDPISGHTALYWYRQSLGQGLEFLIYFQGNSAPDKSGLPSDRFSAERTGGSVSTLTIQRTQQEDSAVYLCASSPPTSGGTGELFFGEGSRLTVL.

The genes are TRBV10-3 and TRBJ2-7; the D is unclear. Germline CDR1 reads ENHRY; CDR2 reads SYGVKD. This CDR3 contains 12 residues. Trimming cost V 7 bases and J 1 base, with 8 bases left between them. CDR3 protein: CAITTASYEQYF. CDR3 DNA sequence: TGTGCCATCACGACTGCATCCTACGAGCAGTACTTC.

The J gene is TRBJ1-5, the V gene TRBV7-2, with D hard to call. Germline V gene data show CDR1 as SGHTA and CDR2 as FQGNSA. Between the trimmed V and J ends, which lost 3 bases and 4 bases, there was a span of 7 bases. This CDR3 contains 13 residues. CDR3 DNA: TGTGCCAGCAGCTTCTCAGAAAATCAGCCCCAGCATTTT. Protein product: CASSFSENQPQHF.

This chain connects TRBV27 to TRBJ1-5; weak D call: TRBD1 (5 bases). CDR1 is MNHEY and CDR2 is SMNVEV in the germline V gene (reference sequence). The CDR3 spans 14 residues. With 3 bases removed from V and 6 bases from J, the gap between germline ends came to 12 bases. The CDR3 bases are TGTGCCAGCAGTTTGTTGGGGGGGAGTCAGCCCCAGCATTTT. Translating it yields CASSLLGGSQPQHF.

This chain links TRBV4-1 with TRBJ2-1; 7 positions match TRBD1. Trimming removed 0 bases from V and 2 bases from J; junction bases left unmatched: 4. Germline assignment: CDR1 MGHRA and CDR2 YSYEKL. The CDR3 length is 16 residues. This CDR3 reads CASSQDRTGAYNEQFF. CDR3 sequence (DNA): TGCGCCAGCAGCCAAGATCGAACAGGGGCCTACAATGAGCAGTTCTTC.

A few counts support this clone. V is TRBV18 and J is TRBJ1-2; unclear D gene. Germline V gives CDR1 KGHSH, CDR2 LQKENI. The CDR3 covers 12 residues. Trimming removed 2 bases from V and 8 bases from J, with 9 bases in between. The CDR3 reads CASSPAIRGYTF. DNA for the CDR3: TGTGCCAGCTCACCAGCAATACGGGGCTACACCTTC.

The chain couples TRBV11-2 to TRBJ2-7; 11 bases map to TRBD1. CDR1 SGHAT and CDR2 FQNNGV come from the germline V gene. V shed 9 bases, J shed 7 bases, and the junction held 11 bases outside the gene matches. The CDR3 extends over 14 amino acids. CDR3 in DNA: TGTGCCAGTGCGGGGGGGACAGGGGGATGGGAGCAGTACTTC. Translated: CASAGGTGGWEQYF.

The rearrangement links TRBV28 to TRBJ2-5, with a weak D call TRBD2 (7 bases). Trimming cost V 6 bases and J 5 bases, with 19 bases left between them. Germline V gene sequence: CDR1 MDHEN, CDR2 SYDVKM. There are 15 residues in the CDR3. The CDR3 DNA sequence: TGTGCCAGCAGCCTTTTGACGGGGGGCGACGAGACCCAGTACTTC. This translates into CASSLLTGGDETQYF.

V gene TRBV10-3 combines with J gene TRBJ1-2, with D maybe TRBD1 (6 bases). CDR1 is ENHRY and CDR2 is SYGVKD in the germline V gene. Trimming removed 11 bases at V and 6 bases at J, with 19 bases between. This CDR3 is 13 amino acids long. The CDR3: CAYSLGAQDGYTF. The CDR3 coding sequence is TGTGCCTATTCGTTGGGGGCGCAGGATGGCTACACCTTC.

This chain joins TRBV19 and TRBJ2-5; unclear D gene. Between the trimmed V and J ends, which lost 3 bases and 4 bases, there was a span of 12 bases. This CDR3 has 14 amino acids. The germline CDR1 and CDR2 sequences are LNHDA and SQIVND (reference sequence). In DNA form, the CDR3 reads TGTGCCAGTAGTATCCGACTGAGCCCAGAGACCCAGTACTTC. Translating it yields CASSIRLSPETQYF.

V and J are TRBV7-2 and TRBJ2-1; TRBD2 matches at 11 bases. The CDR3 length is 12 residues. Germline CDR1 is SGHTA and CDR2 is FQGNSA. V gave up 5 bases and J gave up 12 bases; unmatched junction bases: 3. The CDR3 is CASSPTSGAQFF. CDR3 coding DNA: TGTGCCAGCAGCCCGACTAGCGGGGCGCAGTTCTTC.

The genes are TRBV27 and TRBJ2-1; a possible D gene is TRBD2 (5 bases). V shed 3 bases and J shed 10 bases, with 10 bases lying between them. Per germline, CDR1 MNHEY and CDR2 SMNVEV (reference sequence). There are 12 residues in the CDR3. The chain's CDR3 is CASSFPTGEQFF. CDR3 nucleotide sequence: TGTGCCAGCAGTTTCCCCACGGGGGAGCAGTTCTTC.

J is TRBJ1-1 and V is TRBV6-1, with 7 bases identical to TRBD1. V lost 5 bases, J lost 4 bases, and 4 bases stayed unmatched. The CDR3 is 13 amino acids. Germline V CDR1 and CDR2: MNHNS, SASEGT. CDR3 nucleotide sequence: TGTGCCAGCAGTTTGGACAGGACCACTGAAGCTTTCTTT. It encodes CASSLDRTTEAFF.

CDR3 residues: CASSMGFDANYGYTF. DNA for the CDR3: TGTGCCAGTAGTATGGGCTTCGATGCGAACTATGGCTACACCTTC. The chain uses TRBV19 and TRBJ1-2; D not resolved. This CDR3 contains 15 residues. Deletions cut 3 bases from V and 2 bases from J, with 13 bases between. CDR1 and CDR2 (germline): LNHDA, SQIVND (reference sequence).

In this sample, this clone turned up once. This rearrangement joins TRBV10-3 to TRBJ2-2, with 9 positions matching TRBD1. V dropped 4 bases and J dropped 1; count of bases not matched to a gene: 4. The CDR3 has 16 residues. CDR1 is ENHRY, CDR2 SYGVKD, per germline. CDR3 loop: CAISVGQGRNTGELFF. Written as DNA, the CDR3 is TGTGCCATCAGTGTAGGACAGGGGAGGAACACCGGGGAGCTGTTTTTT.

J is TRBJ1-1 and V is TRBV11-3; 7 nucleotides line up with TRBD1. V lost 5 bases, J lost 1 base, and 4 bases stayed unmatched. CDR1 SGHNT and CDR2 YENEEA come from the germline V gene. The CDR3 runs to 14 residues. The CDR3 coding sequence is TGTGCCAGCAGCAGGGGGCAGGGGAACACTGAAGCTTTCTTT. Amino acid sequence: CASSRGQGNTEAFF.

The V call is TRBV6-1, the J call TRBJ1-2, with a weak D call TRBD1 (5 bases). V lost 7 bases, J lost 4 bases, and 16 bases lay in between. The CDR3 extends over 14 amino acids. The germline V gene encodes CDR1 MNHNS and CDR2 SASEGT. Written as DNA, the CDR3 is TGTGCCAGCACCCCAGGGATATACCCCTATGGCTACACCTTC. Its protein is CASTPGIYPYGYTF.

The chain uses TRBV6-5 and TRBJ1-5; maybe TRBD1 (5 bases). Germline V gene sequence: CDR1 MNHEY, CDR2 SVGAGI. The V end was cut by 4 bases, the J end by 4 bases, with 17 bases between. The CDR3 loop spans 16 amino acids. CDR3 sequence (DNA): TGTGCCAGCAGTTCTTTGACAGAACCAGTTAATCAGCCCCAGCATTTT. Protein product: CASSSLTEPVNQPQHF.

V usage is TRBV29-1 and J usage is TRBJ2-7; TRBD1 agrees at 7 bases. The CDR3 totals 12 residues. The V segment lost 5 bases and the J segment 2 bases; nucleotides outside the gene matches: 3. Germline CDR1 is SQVTM and CDR2 is ANQGSEA. This CDR3 is CSVIDRAYEQYF. The CDR3 DNA sequence: TGCAGCGTTATTGACAGGGCCTACGAGCAGTACTTC.

The genes are TRBV12-5 and TRBJ2-1, with a tentative D call TRBD2 (6 bases). CDR1 and CDR2 from the germline V gene are LGHNT and FRNRAP. This CDR3 is 15 amino acids long. V shed 6 bases and J shed 8 bases, with 20 bases lying between them. CDR3 residues: CASGTGSVAGDEQFF. For the CDR3, the DNA is TGTGCTAGTGGCACCGGGAGTGTGGCAGGAGATGAGCAGTTCTTC.

DNA of the CDR3: TGTGCCAGCAGTGATTCCCAGACTCGCACAGATACGCAGTATTTT. Amino acid sequence: CASSDSQTRTDTQYF. The rearrangement uses TRBV6-1 and TRBJ2-3, with D hard to call. This CDR3 has 15 amino acids. V shed 3 bases and J shed 1 base, with 11 bases lying between them. The germline CDR1 and CDR2 sequences are MNHNS and SASEGT.

The genes are TRBV12-1 and TRBJ1-1; the table calls TRBD1, which could not be checked here. TRBV12-1 is tagged as a pseudogene. The CDR3 has 14 residues. CDR3 sequence reads: CASSLRQGWYEAFF. In DNA, the CDR3 is TGTGCCAGCAGCCTCAGACAGGGGTGGTATGAAGCTTTCTTT.

V is TRBV15 and J is TRBJ2-1; D possibly corresponds to TRBD2 (5 bases). Trimming removed 3 bases from V and 0 bases from J, with 12 bases in between. CDR1 and CDR2 (germline): LNHNV, YYDKDF (reference sequence). The CDR3 contains 16 residues. CDR3 region: CATSRRTQSSYNEQFF. CDR3 in DNA: TGTGCCACCAGCAGGCGGACTCAGAGCTCCTACAATGAGCAGTTCTTC.

The chain employs TRBV27 and TRBJ2-3; a weak D match, TRBD1 (6 bases). This CDR3 is built from 14 residues. The V gene's germline CDR1 is MNHEY and CDR2 SMNVEV (reference sequence). Trimming left V 5 bases short and J 2 bases short, with 11 bases between. The DNA for the CDR3 is TGTGCCAGCAGTAGCGGACAGTTCACAGATACGCAGTATTTT. Translating gives CASSSGQFTDTQYF.

The chain employs TRBV7-8 and TRBJ2-1; no clear D gene. The germline V gene encodes CDR1 SGHVS and CDR2 FQNEAQ. Trimming shortened V by 1 base and J by 6 bases, and 7 bases separated the two germline ends. The CDR3 totals 13 residues. As DNA, the CDR3 is TGTGCCAGCAGCTTAGTTTCCCTCAATGAGCAGTTCTTC. Its protein product is CASSLVSLNEQFF.

V gene TRBV4-1 combines with J gene TRBJ2-7; 9 bases line up with TRBD2. The CDR3 is made up of 17 amino acids. CDR1 and CDR2 (germline): MGHRA, YSYEKL. The V gene end was trimmed by 4 bases and the J gene end by 4 bases; junction bases not matched to a gene: 14. The CDR3 nucleotides read TGCGCCAGCAGCCCCGCTAGCGGGGAGCTGGCCCGTTACGAGCAGTACTTC. Its translation: CASSPASGELARYEQYF.

J is TRBJ1-1 and V is TRBV6-6; D unresolved. Germline assignment: CDR1 MNHNY and CDR2 SVGAGI (reference sequence). Trimming pared 0 bases from V and 2 bases from J, leaving 7 bases between. The CDR3 is 14 residues long. CDR3 DNA: TGTGCCAGCAGTTACTCACGCGGCAACACTGAAGCTTTCTTT. This sequence encodes CASSYSRGNTEAFF.